This T cell receptor (beta chain) is from a study of T cell responses to AZD1222 COVID-19 vaccine. This CDR3 contains 14 residues. V dropped 8 bases and J dropped 2; count of bases not matched to a gene: 3. From germline, CDR1 is SGHVS and CDR2 FQNEAQ. Study-level findings and limits: Spike-spanning, vaccine-associated CD4 TCRs were dominant at 160-218 and 743-854. AZD1222 recipients seropositive at baseline numbered only six or seven.

To note about this clone: The antigen remains unidentified.

Assay used: immunoSEQ multiplex PCR; TCRdb lists only in-frame clones, some missing. The sample includes about 190,000 clones, roughly nine tenths seen only once; the top ten take around 6.9%. The receptor was isolated from an adult in good health. This chain connects TRBV7-8 to TRBJ1-5; TRBD1 agrees at 10 bases. The sample consisted of peripheral blood, taken on day 0 of AZD1222 vaccination. The CDR3 coding sequence is TGTGCCAGCGGACAGGGGGGCCGCAATCAGCCCCAGCATTTT. Translation: CASGQGGRNQPQHF.